This T cell receptor (beta chain) originates from a study of blood T cell repertoires in COVID-19. Across the study: Donors in the United States, Italy and Spain gave samples during acute or convalescent COVID-19. T cells, B-cell-depleted T cells, or PBMCs provided the cDNA or gDNA that served as material.

Two negative PCRs, clearance, or symptom resolution were required of recovered Cohort 3 donors. This CDR3 comprises 14 residues. Trimming left V 5 bases short and J 1 base short, with 11 bases between. Germline values: CDR1 LGHDT, CDR2 YNNKEL (reference sequence). Authors' methods: It was from reference gene primer amplification that nucleated cell counts were estimated. Method: immunoSEQ multiplex PCR; TCRdb's copy keeps in-frame clones and lacks some. That table supplies the V and J calls and clone size; D and trimming were determined from the DNA. This table holds more than 150,000 clones, 84% found once.

The sequence was obtained from a woman between 45 and 65 years old who had recovered from COVID-19. The source material was PBMCs or T cells enriched from blood (not recorded which). The chain is built from TRBV3-1 (or the pseudogene TRBV3-2) and TRBJ2-5, with D tentatively TRBD2 (6 bases). The CDR3 here is CASSFAGFQETQYF. The CDR3 bases are TGTGCCAGCAGCTTCGCGGGGTTCCAAGAGACCCAGTACTTC.